This T cell receptor (beta chain) was captured by sequencing in a study of CD8 T cells in ankylosing spondylitis. This clonotype was counted at least ten times. Antigen specificity is unknown. Germline V lookup: CDR1 SGHAT, CDR2 FQNNGV. The CDR3 covers 14 residues. Trimming took off 4 bases at V and 8 bases at J, with 14 bases between the two ends. Broader study findings: In synovial fluid and blood from reactive arthritis, some motif variants were previously reported. Among TCR beta sequences, a motif of eight or nine highly homologous variants appeared characteristic of ankylosing spondylitis blood.

TCRdb called the 5' RACE reads again in MiXCR, with one record for every CDR3 protein. The sample shows around 130,000 distinct CDR3 sequences, 7% of them seen only once. V usage is TRBV11-2 and J usage is TRBJ2-2, with a tentative D call TRBD1 (6 bases). Sample: blood, either unsorted or a sorted T cell fraction (not recorded which). This sequence originates from a male donor with ankylosing spondylitis or in good health (not recorded which). In DNA, the CDR3 is TGTGCCAGCAGCTCCCGGACAGTGTCTGGGGAGCTGTTTTTT. Its translation is CASSSRTVSGELFF.